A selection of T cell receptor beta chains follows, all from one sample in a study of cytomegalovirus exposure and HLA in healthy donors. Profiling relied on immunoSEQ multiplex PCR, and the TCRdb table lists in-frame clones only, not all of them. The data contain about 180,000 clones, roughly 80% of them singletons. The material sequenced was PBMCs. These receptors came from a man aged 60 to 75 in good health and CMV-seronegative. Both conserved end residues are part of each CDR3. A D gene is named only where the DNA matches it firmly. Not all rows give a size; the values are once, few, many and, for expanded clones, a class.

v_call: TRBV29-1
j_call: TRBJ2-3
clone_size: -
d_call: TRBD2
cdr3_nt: TGCAGCGTTGAATCCCGGACTAGCGGGAGGGAAGCAGATACGCAGTATTTT
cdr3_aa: CSVESRTSGREADTQYF

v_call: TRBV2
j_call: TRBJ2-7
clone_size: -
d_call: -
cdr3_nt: TGTGCCAGCAGTACACAGGGTGGTTCCTACGAGCAGTACTTC
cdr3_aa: CASSTQGGSYEQYF

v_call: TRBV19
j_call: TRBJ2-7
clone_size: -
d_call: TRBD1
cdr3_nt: TGTGCCAGTAATCAACAGGGGAGCTACGAGCAGTACTTC
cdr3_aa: CASNQQGSYEQYF

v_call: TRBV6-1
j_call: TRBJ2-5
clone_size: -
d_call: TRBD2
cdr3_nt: TGTGCCAGCAGTGAAGCTGAGTGGGGAGGGGAGACCCAGTACTTC
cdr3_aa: CASSEAEWGGETQYF

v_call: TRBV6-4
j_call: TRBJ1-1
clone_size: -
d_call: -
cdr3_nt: TGTGCCAGCAGTCTGGGGGGAATGAACACTGAAGCTTTCTTT
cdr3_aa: CASSLGGMNTEAFF

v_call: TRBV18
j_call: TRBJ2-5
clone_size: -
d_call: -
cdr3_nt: TGTGCCAGCTCAGCGTCCTCGTTCGAGACCCAGTACTTC
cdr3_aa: CASSASSFETQYF

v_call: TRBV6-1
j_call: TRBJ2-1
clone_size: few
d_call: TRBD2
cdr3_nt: TGTGCCAGCAGACCCCCAGCTAGCGGGTACCTCTTC
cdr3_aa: CASRPPASGYLF

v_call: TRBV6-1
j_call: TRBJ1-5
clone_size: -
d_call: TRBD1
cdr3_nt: TGTGCCAGCATACAGCGTGGACAGGGGACTCAGCCCCAGCATTTT
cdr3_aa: CASIQRGQGTQPQHF

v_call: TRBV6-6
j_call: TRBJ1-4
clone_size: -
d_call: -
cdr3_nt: TGTGCCAGCAGTTACTCAGGGGGAGAGGAAAAACTGTTTTTT
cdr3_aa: CASSYSGGEEKLFF

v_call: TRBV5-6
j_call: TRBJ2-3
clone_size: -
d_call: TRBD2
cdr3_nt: TGTGCCAGCAGCTTTAGCGGGAGGGCCTCTTCAGATACGCAGTATTTT
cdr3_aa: CASSFSGRASSDTQYF